This T cell receptor (beta chain) came from a study of shared clonotypes between healthy human individuals. The CDR3 sequence is 13 residues long. With 6 bases removed from V and 2 bases from J, the gap between germline ends came to 12 bases. Germline lookup yields CDR1 SGHKS and CDR2 YYEKEE (reference sequence). Assay: immunoSEQ multiplex PCR; the TCRdb copy retains only in-frame clones and omits some. The data contain approximately 1,000,000 clones, around 78% of them singletons. Sequencing was carried out using memory CD4+ T cells from PBMCs. The subset here: CD45RA-negative fraction. The chain couples TRBV5-5 to TRBJ2-7, with D hard to call. This clonotype was obtained from a man aged 18 to 29 in good health. Some clones in this sample may be carry-over from other donors' samples. The CDR3 sequence is CASTVGTTYEQYF. The CDR3 region has the DNA TGTGCCAGCACCGTTGGCACGACCTACGAGCAGTACTTC.